These T cell receptor beta chains were read from a single sample in a study of blood T cell repertoires in COVID-19. Here immunoSEQ multiplex PCR was the method, and the copy in TCRdb shows in-frame clones only, minus some. This sample carries roughly 8,200 clones, around 88% of them seen once, and the ten largest clones take 6% to 9%. Input material: peripheral blood. Receptors were obtained from a human donor with active COVID-19. The donor label of this sample is uncertain. The CDR3 runs from the conserved cysteine through the conserved F or W. The D gene is left open where the match is weak. Rows may omit the clone size; those that give it use once, few, many or a size class.

TRBV9	TRBJ1-6	TRBD1	18	-	CASSVADPWTGRNSPLHF	TGTGCCAGCAGCGTAGCTGATCCTTGGACAGGGCGGAATTCACCCCTCCACTTT
TRBV2	TRBJ1-6	-	14	once	CASSEAPRGSPLHF	TGTGCCAGCAGTGAGGCACCCCGGGGGTCACCCCTCCACTTT
TRBV29-1	TRBJ1-5	-	13	few	CSVVGEGNQPQHF	TGCAGCGTTGTCGGGGAAGGCAATCAGCCCCAGCATTTT
TRBV7-8	TRBJ1-1	TRBD1	13	medium-sized	CASSLTGGTEAFF	TGTGCCAGCAGCTTAACAGGGGGCACTGAAGCTTTCTTT
TRBV5-6	TRBJ2-1	-	12	-	CASSLERNEQFF	TGTGCCAGCAGCTTGGAGCGGAATGAGCAGTTCTTC
TRBV12-5	TRBJ2-2	TRBD1	15	-	CASGSGTGWTGELFF	TGTGCTAGTGGTTCCGGGACAGGGTGGACCGGGGAGCTGTTTTTT
TRBV10-3	TRBJ2-7	-	15	-	CAIMNPGGSSYEQYF	TGTGCCATCATGAACCCCGGGGGAAGCTCCTACGAGCAGTACTTC
TRBV2	TRBJ2-7	-	10	-	CASSSYEQYF	TGTGCCAGCAGTTCGTACGAGCAGTACTTC
TRBV10-3	TRBJ2-7	TRBD1	13	-	CAISAGGLYEQYF	TGTGCCATCAGTGCAGGGGGCCTCTACGAGCAGTACTTC
TRBV27	TRBJ2-3	TRBD2	15	-	CASSFLAGGTDTQYF	TGTGCCAGCAGTTTCCTAGCGGGGGGCACAGATACGCAGTATTTT
TRBV4-2	TRBJ1-6	-	15	-	CASSPKGYGGSPLHF	TGTGCCAGCAGCCCAAAGGGATACGGGGGTTCACCCCTCCACTTT